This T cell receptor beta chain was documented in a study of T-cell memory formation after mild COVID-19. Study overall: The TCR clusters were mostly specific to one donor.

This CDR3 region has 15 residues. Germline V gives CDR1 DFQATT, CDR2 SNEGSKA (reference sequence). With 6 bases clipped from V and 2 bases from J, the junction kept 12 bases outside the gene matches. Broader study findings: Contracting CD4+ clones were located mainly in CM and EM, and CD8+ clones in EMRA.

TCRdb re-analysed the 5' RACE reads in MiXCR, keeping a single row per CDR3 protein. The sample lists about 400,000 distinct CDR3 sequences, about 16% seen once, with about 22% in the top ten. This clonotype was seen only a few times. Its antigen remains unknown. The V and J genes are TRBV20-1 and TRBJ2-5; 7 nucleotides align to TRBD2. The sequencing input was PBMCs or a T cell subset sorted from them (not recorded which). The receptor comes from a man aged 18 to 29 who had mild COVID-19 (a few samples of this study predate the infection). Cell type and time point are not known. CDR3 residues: CSAPPGGTLQETQYF. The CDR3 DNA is TGCAGTGCACCGCCGGGGGGTACCCTTCAAGAGACCCAGTACTTC.